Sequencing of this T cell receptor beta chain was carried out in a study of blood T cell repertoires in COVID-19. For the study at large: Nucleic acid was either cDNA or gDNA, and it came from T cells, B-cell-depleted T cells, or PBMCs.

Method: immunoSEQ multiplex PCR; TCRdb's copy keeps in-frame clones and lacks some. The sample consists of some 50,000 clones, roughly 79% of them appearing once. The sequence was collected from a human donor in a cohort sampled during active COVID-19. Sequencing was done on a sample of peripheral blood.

CDR3 nucleotides: TGTGCCAGCAGTTACCTCTCTATGGCAGGTGAAGCTTTCTTT. This encodes CASSYLSMAGEAFF. The chain carries TRBV6-5 and TRBJ1-1, with unresolved D. The length of the CDR3 is 14 residues. Trimming took off 2 bases at V and 7 bases at J, with 14 bases between the two ends. CDR1 is MNHEY and CDR2 is SVGAGI in the germline V gene.